The clone carrying this T cell receptor (beta chain) was seen at least ten times. Its antigen remains unknown. These data originate in a study of early T cells in non-severe SARS-CoV-2 infection. Study context: Investigators sequenced bulk RNA drawn from unsorted whole blood, and chains remained unpaired. Study-level findings and limits: Missing private and CD4 specificities, VDJdb matching favored anti-spike CD8 responses.

Unique molecular identifiers were affixed to single, distinct cDNA molecules. TCRdb called the 5' RACE reads again in MiXCR, with one record for every CDR3 protein. Here the sample spans about 83,000 distinct CDR3 sequences, 9% to 15% being singletons. Germline CDR1 and CDR2: MGHRA and YSYEKL. This CDR3 contains 14 residues. Trimming cost V 0 bases and J 7 bases, with 12 bases left between them. The sequencing input was whole blood. V and J are TRBV4-1 and TRBJ1-1; D remains ambiguous. The sequence derives from an adult who was a healthcare worker with PCR-confirmed SARS-CoV-2 infection or an uninfected control (not recorded which). CDR3 protein: CASSQELRKIEAFF. The CDR3 coding sequence is TGCGCCAGCAGCCAAGAGTTAAGGAAAATTGAAGCTTTCTTT.